This T cell receptor beta chain was sequenced for a study of shared clonotypes between healthy human individuals. Study-level information: Per-donor plates numbered three CD4 naive, three CD4 memory, two CD8 naive and one CD8 memory. Points from the study as a whole: Relative to clonotypes present in all four donors, those not shared had lower generation probabilities.

Using immunoSEQ multiplex PCR, the repertoire was profiled, and TCRdb retains in-frame clones only, with some absent. The data show under 1,100,000 clones, more than 65% seen once. Per germline, CDR1 SGHKS and CDR2 YYEKEE (reference sequence). The CDR3 totals 15 residues. J was trimmed by 1 base and V by 0 bases; bases with no gene match: 3. As regards this clone: No antigen is known for it.

Into CD45RA+ naive and CD45RA-negative memory subsets, the CD4+ cells were split. The specimen was memory CD4+ T cells sorted from blood. The subset was: CD45RA-negative fraction. The receptor was derived from a man between 18 and 35 years old in good health. V and J are TRBV5-5 and TRBJ2-7; 8 bases agree with TRBD2. CDR3 loop: CASSLGPGGSYEQYF. The CDR3 region has the DNA TGTGCCAGCAGCTTGGGCCCGGGGGGGTCCTACGAGCAGTACTTC.